This TCR beta chain was profiled in a study of blood T cell repertoires in COVID-19. Measured with immunoSEQ multiplex PCR; TCRdb has only the in-frame clones, and not every one. The sample lists 200,000 to 250,000 clones; around 89% were seen once. Individuals aged roughly 18 to 95 years were recruited from 24 US areas. Recovered status applied to Cohort 3 donors who had two consecutive negative PCRs. It also applied to those with clearance or with symptom resolution. V shed 4 bases, J shed 3 bases, and the junction held 8 bases outside the gene matches. The CDR3 has 15 amino acids. Germline V CDR1 and CDR2: LNHDA, SQIVND (reference sequence).

The sequence was collected from a woman in her thirties who had recovered from COVID-19. The chain is built from TRBV19 and TRBJ2-5; TRBD1 matches 7 bases. The material sequenced was PBMCs or T cells enriched from blood (not recorded which). The CDR3 is CASSNPGTDEETQYF. DNA for the CDR3: TGTGCCAGTAGTAACCCAGGGACAGACGAAGAGACCCAGTACTTC.